These 9 T cell receptor beta chains came from one sample sequenced in a study of siplizumab effects on memory and regulatory T cells. Profiling relied on immunoSEQ multiplex PCR, and the TCRdb table lists in-frame clones only, not all of them. Here the sample spans some 99,000 clones, just over 90% being singletons. The sequencing input was Tregs sorted from blood. The source of these receptors is a human donor in good health.

This chain uses TRBV5-6 with TRBJ2-3, with D perhaps assigned TRBD1 or TRBD2 (5 bases each). Trimming took off 1 base at V and 5 bases at J, with 8 bases between the two ends. CDR1 is SGHDT, CDR2 YYEEEE, per germline. The CDR3 runs to 13 residues. Here the CDR3 DNA reads TGTGCCAGCAGCTTGCGAGGGGTAGATACGCAGTATTTT. This codes for CASSLRGVDTQYF.

The rearrangement joins TRBV6-1 to TRBJ2-3; TRBD2 agrees at 11 bases. Losses at the gene ends were 8 bases for V and 6 bases for J; bases not matched to a gene: 10. CDR3 length: 15 amino acids. Germline assignment: CDR1 MNHNS and CDR2 SASEGT. CDR3 DNA sequence: TGTGCCAGCGGCTGGCTAGCGGGAGGAAGGGATACGCAGTATTTT. Encoded protein: CASGWLAGGRDTQYF.

The chain recombines TRBV6-1 with TRBJ1-2; D remains ambiguous. The germline V gene encodes CDR1 MNHNS and CDR2 SASEGT. This CDR3 is built from 12 residues. V was trimmed by 6 bases and J by 4 bases, leaving 9 bases between them. This CDR3 reads CASSGVLYGYTF. The CDR3 DNA is TGTGCCAGCAGCGGAGTCCTCTATGGCTACACCTTC.

This clone was found a few times. V is TRBV7-2 and J is TRBJ2-7; TRBD2 aligns across 10 bases. The germline gives CDR1 SGHTA, CDR2 FQGNSA. This CDR3 has 15 residues. The ends lost 4 bases at V and 0 bases at J; junction bases unmatched: 3. The DNA of the CDR3 is TGTGCCAGCAGCTCCGTAGCGGGAGGCTCCTACGAGCAGTACTTC. Encoded protein: CASSSVAGGSYEQYF.

The rearrangement joins TRBV18 to TRBJ2-2, with D unclear. The V gene lost 6 bases and the J gene lost 7 bases, with 15 bases spanning the gap. The CDR3 sequence is 14 residues long. The germline V gene has CDR1 KGHSH and CDR2 LQKENI. The CDR3 DNA sequence: TGTGCCAGCTCTCCGATCCATGTAAGCGGGGAGCTGTTTTTT. Residues: CASSPIHVSGELFF.

V and J are TRBV5-1 and TRBJ2-5; 9 bases match TRBD1. CDR1 and CDR2 (germline): SGHRS, YFSETQ. V gave up 7 bases and J gave up 6 bases; unmatched junction bases: 7. The CDR3 has 13 amino acids. The CDR3 sequence is CASGVGTGKTQYF. CDR3 DNA: TGCGCCAGCGGGGTGGGGACAGGGAAGACCCAGTACTTC.

In its sample, this clone was seen once. The chain has TRBV6-1 and TRBJ2-7, with a possible D match to TRBD1 (8 bases). The CDR3 extends over 15 amino acids. V lost 7 bases and J lost 4, with 20 bases in between. Germline V gene lookup returns CDR1 MNHNS and CDR2 SASEGT. The CDR3: CASTRGGDRIYEQYF. The DNA for the CDR3 is TGTGCCAGCACCCGAGGGGGGGACAGGATTTACGAGCAGTACTTC.

The table lists this clone with a count of one. V gene TRBV5-4 combines with J gene TRBJ1-2, with no clear D. The CDR3 sequence is 14 residues long. The germline V gene has CDR1 SGHNT and CDR2 YYREEE (reference sequence). The V end was cut by 0 bases, the J end by 1 base, with 7 bases between. Here the CDR3 reads CASSLGGYNYGYTF. CDR3 DNA sequence: TGTGCCAGCAGCTTGGGCGGGTATAACTATGGCTACACCTTC.

This clone was found once. The chain couples TRBV5-4 to TRBJ1-4; 7 positions match TRBD1. Looked up from germline, CDR1 is SGHNT and CDR2 is YYREEE (reference sequence). The CDR3 has 16 residues. Trimming cost V 4 bases and J 7 bases; bases outside gene matches: 13. CDR3 DNA sequence: TGTGCCAGCAGCCCCGACAGGGCGGGGTTCAGTGAAAAACTGTTTTTT. Amino acid sequence: CASSPDRAGFSEKLFF.